The subject of this entry is one T cell receptor beta chain. Antigen unknown. The CDR3 is made up of 17 amino acids. The junction had 12 bases not matched to a gene; V was cut back by 2 bases and J by 6 bases. CDR1 is SGHAT, CDR2 FQNNGV, per germline. This record belongs to a study of T cell repertoires in cytomegalovirus infection. Across the whole study: Researchers turned to recently identified HLA-C-restricted CMV epitopes as well as well-studied HLA-B-restricted ones. Matching HLA type, along with CMV infection, was indicated by public TCR beta signatures.

General study results and limits: In two of eight donors, the top clonotype was HLA-C-restricted CMV-specific.

TCRdb reanalysed the reads using MiXCR and keeps one entry per CDR3 protein. The sample contains about 770,000 distinct CDR3 sequences, roughly 29% of which appear only once. The rearrangement uses TRBV11-2 and TRBJ2-3; 9 nucleotides agree with TRBD2. The material sequenced was cultured CD8+ T cells from PBMCs, taken from culture after CMV antigen stimulation. The sequence came from a human donor in good health (CMV status not recorded). Some clones in this sample may be carry-over from other donors' samples. CDR3 in DNA: TGTGCCAGCAGCTTATACCCGGGGAGCCTAGCGGGGGATACGCAGTATTTT. It translates to CASSLYPGSLAGDTQYF.